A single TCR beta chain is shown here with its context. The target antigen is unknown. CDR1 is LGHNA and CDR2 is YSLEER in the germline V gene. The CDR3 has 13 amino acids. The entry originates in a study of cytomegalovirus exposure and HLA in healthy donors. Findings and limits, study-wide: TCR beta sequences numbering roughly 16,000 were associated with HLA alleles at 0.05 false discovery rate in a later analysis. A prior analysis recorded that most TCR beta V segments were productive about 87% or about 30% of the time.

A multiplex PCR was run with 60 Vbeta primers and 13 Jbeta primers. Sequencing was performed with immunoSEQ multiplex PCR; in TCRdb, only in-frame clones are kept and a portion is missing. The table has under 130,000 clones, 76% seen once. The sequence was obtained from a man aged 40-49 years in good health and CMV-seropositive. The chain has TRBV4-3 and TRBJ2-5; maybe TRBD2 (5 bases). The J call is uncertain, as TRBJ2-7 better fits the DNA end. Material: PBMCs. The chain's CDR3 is CASSRGVVDEQYF. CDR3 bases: TGCGCCAGCAGCCGGGGAGTGGTCGACGAGCAGTACTTC.